The next 17 T cell receptor beta chains were all read from a single sample in a study of blood T cell repertoires in COVID-19 (dated by TCRdb to the early 2020s). The library was built by means of the immunoSEQ multiplex PCR assay. In TCRdb, the immuneACCESS table is reduced to in-frame sequences with V and J assigned. These tables do not hold every clone; where another copy was compared, an unresolved V gene accounts for under half, and the others remain unexplained. The sample table holds about 170,000 clones, of which about 86% were seen once. Roughly 7% of the sample lies in the top ten. Sequenced input: peripheral blood. The receptors derive from a man aged 50-60 years with active or convalescent COVID-19.

This rearrangement joins TRBV9 to TRBJ2-3; TRBD2 aligns across 8 bases. Trimming cost V 0 bases and J 3 bases; bases outside gene matches: 15. The CDR3 covers 19 residues. Germline CDR1 SGDLS, CDR2 YYNGEE. DNA of the CDR3: TGTGCCAGCAGCGTAGAATCGGGCGAACCAGCGGGAGCAACAGATACGCAGTATTTT. Its protein product is CASSVESGEPAGATDTQYF.

J is TRBJ2-5 and V is TRBV11-2; the match to TRBD2 covers 11 bases. There are 14 residues in the CDR3. Germline CDR1 is SGHAT and CDR2 is FQNNGV. The junction had 4 bases not matched to a gene; V was cut back by 7 bases and J by 3 bases. In nucleotides, the CDR3 is TGTGCCAGCAACCAACTAGCGGGAGAAGAGACCCAGTACTTC. It specifies CASNQLAGEETQYF. Combining the CDR3 with reference TRBV11-2 and TRBJ2-5 gives the whole variable domain EAGVAQSPRYKIIEKRQSVAFWCNPISGHATLYWYQQILGQGPKLLIQFQNNGVVDDSQLPKDRFSAERLKGVDSTLKIQPAKLEDSAVYLCASNQLAGEETQYFGPGTRLLVL.

The count of this clone is one. The chain is built from TRBV28 and TRBJ2-4; 7 positions match TRBD1. The germline V gene encodes CDR1 MDHEN and CDR2 SYDVKM. V gave up 6 bases and J gave up 3 bases; unmatched junction bases: 11. The CDR3 sequence is 16 residues long. The CDR3 DNA reads as TGTGCCAGCAGCTACGACAGGGCCATGGGCAAAAACATTCAGTACTTC. This sequence encodes CASSYDRAMGKNIQYF.

The rearrangement joins TRBV6-5 to TRBJ1-6, with no clear D. CDR1 MNHEY and CDR2 SVGAGI come from the germline V gene. CDR3 length equals 13 residues. V dropped 5 bases and J dropped 7 bases, with 9 bases sitting between them. The CDR3: CASSQDLNSPLHF. The CDR3 DNA reads as TGTGCCAGCAGTCAGGACTTAAATTCACCCCTCCACTTT.

In the case of this clone: At one boundary the junction diverges from the germline segment, which might be a read error. The chain recombines TRBV3-1 (or the pseudogene TRBV3-2) with TRBJ1-2; the D gene is possibly TRBD1 (5 bases). The germline V gene encodes CDR1 LGHDT and CDR2 YNNKEL (reference sequence). This CDR3 comprises 10 residues. CDR3 sequence reads: CASSQARTGF. The CDR3 bases are TGTGCCAGCAGCCAAGCTAGAACAGGCTTC.

The V gene is TRBV6-5, the J gene TRBJ1-1; D is perhaps TRBD1 (6 bases). The CDR3 is 12 amino acids. V lost 4 bases to trimming and J lost 5 bases, with 8 bases between them. The V gene's germline CDR1 is MNHEY and CDR2 SVGAGI. CDR3 in DNA: TGTGCCAGCAGTTCAGGGGTAACTGAAGCTTTCTTT. Translation gives CASSSGVTEAFF.

The rearrangement uses TRBV9 and TRBJ2-1, with TRBD2 identical over 10 bases. This CDR3 region has 17 residues. The germline gives CDR1 SGDLS, CDR2 YYNGEE. J lost 7 bases, V lost 3 bases, and 13 bases had no gene match. CDR3 DNA: TGTGCCAGCAGCGGCGGACTAGCGGTGGGTGGGGCGAATGAGCAGTTCTTC. Translation gives CASSGGLAVGGANEQFF.

V gene TRBV5-1 combines with J gene TRBJ1-2; D remains ambiguous. The V end was cut by 0 bases, the J end by 2 bases, with 14 bases between. CDR3 length equals 16 residues. Germline CDR1 is SGHRS and CDR2 is YFSETQ. The CDR3 DNA is TGCGCCAGCAGCTTGGAGGCTGGGCGGGCGAACTATGGCTACACCTTC. Encoded protein: CASSLEAGRANYGYTF.

The chain links TRBV19 to TRBJ2-7, with 8 nucleotides matching TRBD2. CDR3 length: 17 residues. Germline values: CDR1 LNHDA, CDR2 SQIVND (reference sequence). V lost 0 bases to trimming and J lost 1 base; unmatched junction nucleotides: 8. CDR3 nucleotides: TGTGCCAGTAGTATAGATAGAAGACCGGGGGGGTCCTACGAGCAGTACTTC. Residues: CASSIDRRPGGSYEQYF.

The chain uses TRBV5-1 and TRBJ1-2; TRBD1 matches at 8 bases. Germline lookup yields CDR1 SGHRS and CDR2 YFSETQ. This CDR3 spans 15 amino acids. V shed 0 bases and J 5 bases; nucleotides not matched to a gene: 6. The CDR3 loop is CASSLVMGQEYGYTF. CDR3 DNA sequence: TGCGCCAGCAGCTTGGTAATGGGACAGGAGTATGGCTACACCTTC. Filled out from reference TRBV5-1 and TRBJ1-2, the complete variable domain reads KAGVTQTPRYLIKTRGQQVTLSCSPISGHRSVSWYQQTPGQGLQFLFEYFSETQRNKGNFPGRFSGRQFSNSRSEMNVSTLELGDSALYLCASSLVMGQEYGYTFGSGTRLTVV.

The V gene is TRBV6-1, the J gene TRBJ1-3, with D hard to call. V gave up 2 bases and J gave up 0 bases, with 8 bases separating them. This CDR3 contains 15 residues. In germline, CDR1 is MNHNS, CDR2 SASEGT. The CDR3 coding sequence is TGTGCCAGCAGTGAAATGTTGGCCTCTGGAAACACCATATATTTT. Translation: CASSEMLASGNTIYF.

The V gene is TRBV20-1, the J gene TRBJ2-4; 7 bases agree with TRBD1. The CDR3 length is 10 residues. V shed 7 bases and J 12 bases; nucleotides not matched to a gene: 6. Germline CDR1 reads DFQATT; CDR2 reads SNEGSKA (reference sequence). The CDR3 nucleotides read TGCAGTGTGACAGGGACAACTCAGTACTTC. Translated: CSVTGTTQYF.

The CDR3 reads CASSPVGGGRDGYTF. The CDR3 region has the DNA TGTGCCAGCAGCCCCGTGGGGGGTGGTAGGGATGGCTACACCTTC. The V call is TRBV7-2, the J call TRBJ1-2, with D perhaps TRBD1 (5 bases). The CDR3 consists of 15 residues. Per germline, CDR1 SGHTA and CDR2 FQGNSA. V gave up 5 bases and J gave up 6 bases, with 19 bases separating them.

V gene TRBV20-1 combines with J gene TRBJ2-7; tentatively, D is TRBD2 (5 bases). V lost 3 bases to trimming and J lost 4 bases, with 13 bases between them. This CDR3 spans 13 amino acids. Germline V CDR1 and CDR2: DFQATT, SNEGSKA (reference sequence). The CDR3 nucleotides read TGCAGTGCTAGTTCGGGAATTGGGTACGAGCAGTACTTC. Translation gives CSASSGIGYEQYF.

This chain joins TRBV6-5 and TRBJ2-5, with D perhaps matching TRBD1 (6 bases). The CDR3 is 14 residues long. Germline V lookup: CDR1 MNHEY, CDR2 SVGAGI. Trimming cost V 6 bases and J 7 bases, with 18 bases left between them. CDR3 region: CASSATGYTRTQYF. The CDR3 nucleotides are TGTGCCAGCAGCGCGACAGGATATACGAGGACCCAGTACTTC.

The chain is built from TRBV11-2 and TRBJ2-1; 8 nucleotides line up with TRBD1. Germline CDR1 reads SGHAT; CDR2 reads FQNNGV. The CDR3 totals 17 residues. V was pared by 0 bases and J by 6 bases, with 10 bases of the junction left unmatched. This CDR3 is CASSLDRGQGASNEQFF. CDR3 nucleotide sequence: TGTGCCAGCAGCTTAGATCGGGGGCAGGGGGCGTCCAATGAGCAGTTCTTC.

This clone was seen a few times. The rearrangement joins TRBV7-2 to TRBJ2-7; D is uncertain. CDR1 is SGHTA, CDR2 FQGNSA, per germline. V lost 5 bases and J 2 bases, leaving 13 bases between the germline ends. CDR3 length: 14 residues. The chain's CDR3 is CASSPTPSAYEQYF. In DNA form, the CDR3 reads TGTGCCAGCAGCCCAACCCCCTCAGCCTACGAGCAGTACTTC.